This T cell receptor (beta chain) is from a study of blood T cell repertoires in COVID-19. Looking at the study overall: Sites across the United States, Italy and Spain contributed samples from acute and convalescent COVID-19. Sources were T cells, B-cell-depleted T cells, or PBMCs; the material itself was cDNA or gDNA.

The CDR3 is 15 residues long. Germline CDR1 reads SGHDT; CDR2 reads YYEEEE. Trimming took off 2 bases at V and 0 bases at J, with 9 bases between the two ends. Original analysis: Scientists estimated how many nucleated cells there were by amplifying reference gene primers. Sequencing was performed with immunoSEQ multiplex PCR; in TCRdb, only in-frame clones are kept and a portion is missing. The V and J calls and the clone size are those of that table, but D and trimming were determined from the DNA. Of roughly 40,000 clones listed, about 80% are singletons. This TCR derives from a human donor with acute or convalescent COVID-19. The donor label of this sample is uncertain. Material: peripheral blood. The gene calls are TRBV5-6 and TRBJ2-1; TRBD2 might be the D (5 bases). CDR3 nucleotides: TGTGCCAGCAGCTTCCGGGGTAGCTCCTACAATGAGCAGTTCTTC. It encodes CASSFRGSSYNEQFF. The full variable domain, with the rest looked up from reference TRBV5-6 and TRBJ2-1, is DAGVTQSPTHLIKTRGQQVTLRCSPKSGHDTVSWYQQALGQGPQFIFQYYEEEERQRGNFPDRFSGHQFPNYSSELNVNALLLGDSALYLCASSFRGSSYNEQFFGPGTRLTVL.